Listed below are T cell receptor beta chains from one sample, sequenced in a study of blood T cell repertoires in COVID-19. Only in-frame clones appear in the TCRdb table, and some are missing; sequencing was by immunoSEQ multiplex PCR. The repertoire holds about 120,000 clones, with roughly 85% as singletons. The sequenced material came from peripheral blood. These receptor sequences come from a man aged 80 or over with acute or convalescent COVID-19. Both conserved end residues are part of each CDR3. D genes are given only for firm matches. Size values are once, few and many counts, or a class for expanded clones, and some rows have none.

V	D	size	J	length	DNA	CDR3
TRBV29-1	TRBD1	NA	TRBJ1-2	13	TGCAGCGTTCGGGACAGGGGCTTGGATGGCTACACCTTC	CSVRDRGLDGYTF
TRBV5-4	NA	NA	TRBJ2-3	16	TGTGCCAGCAGCTTGTCCGCGGGGAGGAGAGCAGATACGCAGTATTTT	CASSLSAGRRADTQYF
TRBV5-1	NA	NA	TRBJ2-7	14	TGCGCCAGCAGCCCTGTCACGCAGTCCTACGAGCAGTACTTC	CASSPVTQSYEQYF
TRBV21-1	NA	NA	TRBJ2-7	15	TGTGCCAGCAGCAAAGGGACAGGGATCCCCTACGAGCAGTACTTC	CASSKGTGIPYEQYF
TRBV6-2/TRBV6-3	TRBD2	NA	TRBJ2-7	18	TGTGCCAGCAGTTGGACCCGACTTGGGAGCGGGGGATCCTACGAGCAGTACTTC	CASSWTRLGSGGSYEQYF
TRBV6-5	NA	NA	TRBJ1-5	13	TGTGCCAGCAGGCCCAGTAACAATCAGCCCCAGCATTTT	CASRPSNNQPQHF
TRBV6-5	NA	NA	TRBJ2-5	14	TGTGCCAGCAGTTCCCAGGGATTTGGAGAGACCCAGTACTTC	CASSSQGFGETQYF
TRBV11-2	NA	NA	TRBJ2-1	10	TGTGCCAGCAGACACCTTGAGCAGTTCTTC	CASRHLEQFF
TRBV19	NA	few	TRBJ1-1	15	TGTGCCAGTAGGTCAACAGTCCTCGCGAGCACTGAAGCTTTCTTT	CASRSTVLASTEAFF
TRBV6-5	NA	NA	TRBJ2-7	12	TGTGCCAGCAGCCCAAGCCGGTACGAGCAGTACTTC	CASSPSRYEQYF
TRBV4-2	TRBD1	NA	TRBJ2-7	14	TGTGCCAGCAGCCAAGATAGCGACAGGGACGAGCAGTACTTC	CASSQDSDRDEQYF
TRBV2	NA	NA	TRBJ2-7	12	TGTGCCAGCGCAGGGAACTCCTACGAGCAGTACTTC	CASAGNSYEQYF
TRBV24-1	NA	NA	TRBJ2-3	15	TGTGCCACCAGTGAAATCGGGACTACAGGGGATACGCAGTATTTT	CATSEIGTTGDTQYF
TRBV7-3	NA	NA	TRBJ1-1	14	TGTGCCAGCAGCTTGGAACAGTTGAACACTGAAGCTTTCTTT	CASSLEQLNTEAFF
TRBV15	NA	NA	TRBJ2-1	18	TGTGCCACCAGCAGAGACGGGGGCCCGGGACAGAGGTACAATGAGCAGTTCTTC	CATSRDGGPGQRYNEQFF
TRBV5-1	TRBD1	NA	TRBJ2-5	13	TGCGCCAGCAGCTTGGCACAGGGGTCGGCCCAGTACTTC	CASSLAQGSAQYF
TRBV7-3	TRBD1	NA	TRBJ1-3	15	TGTGCCAGCAGCTTAGGGACAGACTCTGGAAACACCATATATTTT	CASSLGTDSGNTIYF
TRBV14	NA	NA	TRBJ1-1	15	TGTGCCAGCAGCCAAGTACGGGGGTGGGGCACTGAAGCTTTCTTT	CASSQVRGWGTEAFF
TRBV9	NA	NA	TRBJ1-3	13	TGTGCCAGCAGCGTTGGTGACTCCGACACCATATATTTT	CASSVGDSDTIYF
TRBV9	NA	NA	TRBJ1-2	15	TGTGCCAGCAGCGTAGGAGCTGAGGGTAACTATGGCTACACCTTC	CASSVGAEGNYGYTF
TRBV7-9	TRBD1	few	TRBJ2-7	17	TGTGCCAGCAGTTACCCCTGGAGTGCAGGGGGTTTCGACGAGCAGTACTTC	CASSYPWSAGGFDEQYF
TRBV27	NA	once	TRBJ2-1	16	TGTGCCAGCAGCCGCGGGGACAGACCCTCCTACAATGAGCAGTTCTTC	CASSRGDRPSYNEQFF
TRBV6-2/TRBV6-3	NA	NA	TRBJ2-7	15	TGTGCCAGCAGTTACTCAAGCTCGAGCTTTTCTGAGCAGTACTTC	CASSYSSSSFSEQYF
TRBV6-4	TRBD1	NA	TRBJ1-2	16	TGTGCCAGCAGGCCGTCAGGGGGCCAACTATTTTATGGCTACACCTTC	CASRPSGGQLFYGYTF
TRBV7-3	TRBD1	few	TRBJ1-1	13	TGTGCCAGCAGCAGTGGGACAGGGTCTGAAGCTTTCTTT	CASSSGTGSEAFF
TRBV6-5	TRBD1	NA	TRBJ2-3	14	TGTGCCAGCGCTGGGACAGGGGCCCCAGATACGCAGTATTTT	CASAGTGAPDTQYF
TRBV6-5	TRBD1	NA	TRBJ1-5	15	TGTGCCAGTTTTACAGGGGGCCCAAGCAATCAGCCCCAGCATTTT	CASFTGGPSNQPQHF
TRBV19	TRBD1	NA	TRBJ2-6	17	TGTGCCAGTAGTATGGGGACAGGGTACCCTGGGGCCAACGTCCTGACTTTC	CASSMGTGYPGANVLTF
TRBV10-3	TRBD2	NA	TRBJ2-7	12	TGTGCCATCGGGCAGGGAGGGTACGAGCAGTACTTC	CAIGQGGYEQYF
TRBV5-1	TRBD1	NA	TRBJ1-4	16	TGCGCCAGCAGCCCGGGACAGGGGACTACTAATGAAAAACTGTTTTTT	CASSPGQGTTNEKLFF
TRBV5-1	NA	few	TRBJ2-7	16	TGCGCCAGCAGCTTGGACAACAGGGCGATCTCCTACGAGCAGTACTTC	CASSLDNRAISYEQYF
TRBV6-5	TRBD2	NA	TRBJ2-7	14	TGTGCCAGCAGTTTGATGCCTAGCGGCTACGAGCAGTACTTC	CASSLMPSGYEQYF
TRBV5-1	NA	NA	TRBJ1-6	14	TGCGCCAGCAGCTTAGGCGGGATGAATTCACCCCTCCACTTT	CASSLGGMNSPLHF
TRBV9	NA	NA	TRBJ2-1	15	TGTGCCAGCAGCCCCCGACTAGAGGCCTACAATGAGCAGTTCTTC	CASSPRLEAYNEQFF
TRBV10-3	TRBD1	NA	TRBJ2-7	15	TGTGCCATCAGGGACCGGGACAGGGCCACGAGGGAGCAGTACTTC	CAIRDRDRATREQYF
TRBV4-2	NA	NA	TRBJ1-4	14	TGTGCCAGCAGACTAGACAGGAACCCCGAAAAACTGTTTTTT	CASRLDRNPEKLFF
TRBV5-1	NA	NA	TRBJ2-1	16	TGCGCCAGCAGCTTCCGTGTAAGCGGCTCCTACAATGAGCAGTTCTTC	CASSFRVSGSYNEQFF
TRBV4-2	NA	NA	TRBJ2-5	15	TGTGCCAGCAGCCAAGGCTCGGCGGGCTCTGAGACCCAGTACTTC	CASSQGSAGSETQYF
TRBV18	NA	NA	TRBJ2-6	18	TGTGCCAGCTCACCTGGGCAGGTGATCCTCTCTGGGGCCAACGTCCTGACTTTC	CASSPGQVILSGANVLTF
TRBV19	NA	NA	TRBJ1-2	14	TGTGCCAGTAGCCCACACCAAAGCAGGGGTGGCTACACCTTC	CASSPHQSRGGYTF
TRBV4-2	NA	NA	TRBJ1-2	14	TGTGCCAGCAGCCAAGTTGGCCAGAACTATGGCTACACCTTC	CASSQVGQNYGYTF
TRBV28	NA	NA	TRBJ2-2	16	TGTGCCAGCAGCACCCCGCCGACTAGTCCCGCCGGGGAGCTGTTTTTT	CASSTPPTSPAGELFF
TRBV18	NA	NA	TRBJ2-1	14	TGTGCCAGCTCACCCCGGGCAGGGGGGAATGAGCAGTTCTTC	CASSPRAGGNEQFF
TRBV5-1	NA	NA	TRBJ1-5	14	TGCGCCAGCAGCCCCGGGGAGGGTAATCAGCCCCAGCATTTT	CASSPGEGNQPQHF
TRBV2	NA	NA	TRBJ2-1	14	TGTGCCAGCAGTATCGCGGGAAGCATCAATGAGCAGTTCTTC	CASSIAGSINEQFF
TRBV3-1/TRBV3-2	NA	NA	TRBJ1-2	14	TGTGCCAGCAGCCGTCCGGGGGAGTCCTATGGCTACACCTTC	CASSRPGESYGYTF
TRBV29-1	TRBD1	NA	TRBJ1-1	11	TGCAGCGTGGAGACAGGGGTGGAGGCTTTCTTT	CSVETGVEAFF
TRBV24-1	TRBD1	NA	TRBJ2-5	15	TGTGCCACCAGTGTTCCGGACAGGGACCAAGAGACCCAGTACTTC	CATSVPDRDQETQYF
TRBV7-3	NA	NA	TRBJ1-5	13	TGTGCCAGCAGCTTAACACGAGGTCAGCCCCAGCATTTT	CASSLTRGQPQHF
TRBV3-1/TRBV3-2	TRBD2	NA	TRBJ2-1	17	TGTGCCAGCAGCCCCTCAACGGGACTAGCGGGGATTAATGAGCAGTTCTTC	CASSPSTGLAGINEQFF
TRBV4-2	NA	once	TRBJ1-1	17	TGTGCCAGCAGCCAAGTAGTAGCAGGGGAGGGGAACACTGAAGCTTTCTTT	CASSQVVAGEGNTEAFF
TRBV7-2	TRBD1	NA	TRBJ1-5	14	TGTGCCAGCAGCTTTGGACAGGGAAATCAGCCCCAGCATTTT	CASSFGQGNQPQHF
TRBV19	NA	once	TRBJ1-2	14	TGTGCCAGTAGTAGCAGAGACAGTGAGTATGGCTACACCTTC	CASSSRDSEYGYTF
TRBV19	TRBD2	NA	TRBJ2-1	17	TGTGCCAGTAGTACCCGTAGTAGCGGGAGATTCTACAATGAGCAGTTCTTC	CASSTRSSGRFYNEQFF
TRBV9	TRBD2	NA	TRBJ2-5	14	TGTGCCAGCAACTTCGGGGGGAGCCAAGAGACCCAGTACTTC	CASNFGGSQETQYF
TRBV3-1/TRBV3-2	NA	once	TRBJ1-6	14	TGTGCCAGCAGCGGGCAGGGCTATAATTCACCCCTCCACTTT	CASSGQGYNSPLHF
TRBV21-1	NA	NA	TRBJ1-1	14	TGTGCCAGCAGCACCGGGACAGTGAACACTGAAGCTTTCTTT	CASSTGTVNTEAFF